The next 7 T cell receptor beta chains were all read from a single sample in a study of a mutant IDH1 vaccine in newly diagnosed glioma. Time point specified: baseline, week 1 (first vaccination visit). Treatment noted: pre-vaccination baseline after standard-of-care therapy. Sequencing used immunoSEQ multiplex PCR; TCRdb keeps in-frame clones, though not all of them. Of about 30,000 clones listed, over 70% are singletons. Sample: PBMCs, taken from a glioma patient treated with radiotherapy, temozolomide or both. The source is a man between 25 and 39 years old with glioma.

This rearrangement joins TRBV7-8 to TRBJ2-1, with D maybe TRBD1 (6 bases). Trimming left V 1 base short and J 2 bases short, with 21 bases between. The germline V gene encodes CDR1 SGHVS and CDR2 FQNEAQ. This CDR3 contains 19 residues. CDR3 nucleotides: TGTGCCAGCAGCTTAGTTCAGGGGCGAATAAACCGCACCTACAATGAGCAGTTCTTC. Its translation is CASSLVQGRINRTYNEQFF.

This clone was found a few times. This rearrangement joins TRBV13 to TRBJ1-5; D is unresolved. The CDR3 sequence is 15 residues long. With 3 bases removed from V and 0 bases from J, the gap between germline ends came to 9 bases. Germline CDR1 and CDR2: PRHDT and FYEKMQ (reference sequence). In nucleotides, the CDR3 is TGTGCCAGCAGCTTGAGTGCGTATAGCAATCAGCCCCAGCATTTT. Its protein product is CASSLSAYSNQPQHF.

CDR3: CASSIYPGTEAFF. CDR3 DNA sequence: TGTGCCAGTAGTATTTATCCGGGGACTGAAGCTTTCTTT. The chain is built from TRBV19 and TRBJ1-1; D unresolved. V gave up 3 bases and J gave up 5 bases, with 10 bases separating them. Germline loops: CDR1 LNHDA, CDR2 SQIVND (reference sequence). The CDR3 length is 13 residues.

The chain joins TRBV19 to TRBJ1-5; 8 bases fit TRBD1. The trim removed 6 bases at V and 2 bases at J, leaving 6 bases unmatched. The germline gives CDR1 LNHDA, CDR2 SQIVND (reference sequence). The CDR3 spans 15 residues. For the CDR3, the DNA is TGTGCCAGTAGACCAGGGGGCGAGGGCAATCAGCCCCAGCATTTT. This sequence encodes CASRPGGEGNQPQHF.

The chain joins TRBV2 to TRBJ2-1; D call uncertain. The CDR3 contains 16 residues. Germline loops: CDR1 SNHLY, CDR2 FYNNEI. Trimming left V 5 bases short and J 0 bases short, with 14 bases between. The CDR3 DNA reads as TGTGCCAGCAGTATCCTAGGTTCGGGCTCCTACAATGAGCAGTTCTTC. As protein: CASSILGSGSYNEQFF.

This chain joins TRBV9 and TRBJ2-1; 8 bases fit TRBD2. CDR3 length equals 14 residues. The germline gives CDR1 SGDLS, CDR2 YYNGEE. J gave up 9 bases and V 3 bases, and 8 bases lay outside the gene matches. DNA of the CDR3: TGTGCCAGCAGCGGGACTAGCCCCACCGGTGAGCAGTTCTTC. Translation: CASSGTSPTGEQFF.

The sample holds a few counts of this clone. This chain connects TRBV6-1 to TRBJ1-1, with 7 bases fitting TRBD1. The length of the CDR3 is 13 residues. Losses at the gene ends were 6 bases for V and 5 bases for J; bases not matched to a gene: 6. CDR1 is MNHNS, CDR2 SASEGT, per germline. As DNA, the CDR3 is TGTGCCAGCAGACGGACAGGCGGGACTGAAGCTTTCTTT. It encodes CASRRTGGTEAFF.